This T cell receptor beta chain came from a study of blood T cell repertoires in COVID-19. Study details: Acute and convalescent COVID-19 specimens originated in the United States, Italy and Spain. From T cells, B-cell-depleted T cells, or PBMCs came the material, which was cDNA or gDNA.

TCRdb's copy holds only in-frame clones and misses some; the assay was immunoSEQ multiplex PCR. The data contain about 210,000 clones, approximately 91% of them singletons. This clone was recorded once. Source material: peripheral blood. This TCR was recovered from a man aged 40-49 years with acute or convalescent COVID-19.

CDR3 coding DNA: TGTGCCAGCTCAGGGACAGGGGCAGTAAACTATGGCTACACCTTC. Translation gives CASSGTGAVNYGYTF. The chain employs TRBV18 and TRBJ1-2; 10 bases are shared with TRBD1. The CDR3 totals 15 residues. The trim removed 5 bases at V and 2 bases at J, leaving 5 bases unmatched. Germline V gene data show CDR1 as KGHSH and CDR2 as LQKENI. The variable domain in full, completed from reference TRBV18 and TRBJ1-2, reads NAGVMQNPRHLVRRRGQEARLRCSPMKGHSHVYWYRQLPEEGLKFMVYLQKENIIDESGMPKERFSAEFPKEGPSILRIQQVVRGDSAAYFCASSGTGAVNYGYTFGSGTRLTVV.